Described below is a single TCR beta chain sequence and its context. As yet, its antigen is unknown. This sample stems from a study of monozygotic twins with inflammatory bowel disease. The template switching step added UMIs that contained a 6-nucleotide sample barcode. With the 5' RACE reads reprocessed, TCRdb shows one record per CDR3 protein and no DNA. Its listing shows 350,000 to 550,000 distinct CDR3 sequences. Germline V gives CDR1 SGHTA, CDR2 FQGNSA. This CDR3 spans 13 amino acids. The study, taken as a whole, reports: Especially where disease activity was present, IBD patients had fewer clonotypes in common with others than healthy twins did.

Specimen: blood. The V gene is TRBV7-2, the J gene TRBJ1-6. This clonotype was obtained from a human donor with ulcerative colitis or Crohn's disease, or a healthy co-twin of an affected twin (not recorded which). The CDR3 spells CASSLVSGSPLHF.